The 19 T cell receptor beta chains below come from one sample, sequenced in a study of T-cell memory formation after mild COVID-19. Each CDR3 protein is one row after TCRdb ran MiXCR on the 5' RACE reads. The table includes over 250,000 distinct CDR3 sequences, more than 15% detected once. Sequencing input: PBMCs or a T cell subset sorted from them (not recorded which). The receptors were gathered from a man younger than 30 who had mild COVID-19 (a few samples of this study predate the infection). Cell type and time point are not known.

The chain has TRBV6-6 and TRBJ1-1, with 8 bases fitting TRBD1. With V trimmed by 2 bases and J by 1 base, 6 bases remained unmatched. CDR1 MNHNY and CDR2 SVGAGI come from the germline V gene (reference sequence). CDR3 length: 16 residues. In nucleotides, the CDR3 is TGTGCCAGCAGTTACCTCACCGACAGGGGGAACACTGAAGCTTTCTTT. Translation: CASSYLTDRGNTEAFF.

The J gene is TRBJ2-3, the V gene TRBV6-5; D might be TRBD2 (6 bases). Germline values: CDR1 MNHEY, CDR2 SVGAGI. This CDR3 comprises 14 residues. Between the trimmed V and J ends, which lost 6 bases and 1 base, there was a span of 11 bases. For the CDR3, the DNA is TGTGCCAGCAGGCCATTAGCGGGCACAGATACGCAGTATTTT. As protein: CASRPLAGTDTQYF.

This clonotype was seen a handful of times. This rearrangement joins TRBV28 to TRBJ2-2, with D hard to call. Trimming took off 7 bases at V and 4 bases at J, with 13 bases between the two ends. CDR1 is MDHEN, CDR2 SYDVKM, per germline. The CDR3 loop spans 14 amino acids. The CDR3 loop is CASKERWATGELFF. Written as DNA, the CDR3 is TGTGCCAGCAAGGAGAGGTGGGCCACCGGGGAGCTGTTTTTT.

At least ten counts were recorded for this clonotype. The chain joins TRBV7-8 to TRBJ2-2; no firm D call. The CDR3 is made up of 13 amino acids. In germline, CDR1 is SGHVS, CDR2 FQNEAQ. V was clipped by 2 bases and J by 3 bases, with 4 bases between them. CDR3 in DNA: TGTGCCAGCAGCTTACAAGACACCGGGGAGCTGTTTTTT. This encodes CASSLQDTGELFF.

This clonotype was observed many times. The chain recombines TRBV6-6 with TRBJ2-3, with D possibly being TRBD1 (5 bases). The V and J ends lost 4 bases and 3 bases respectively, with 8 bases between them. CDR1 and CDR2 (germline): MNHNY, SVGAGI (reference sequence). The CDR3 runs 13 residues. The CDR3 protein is CASSLDRTDTQYF. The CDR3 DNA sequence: TGTGCCAGCAGTTTAGACAGAACAGATACGCAGTATTTT.

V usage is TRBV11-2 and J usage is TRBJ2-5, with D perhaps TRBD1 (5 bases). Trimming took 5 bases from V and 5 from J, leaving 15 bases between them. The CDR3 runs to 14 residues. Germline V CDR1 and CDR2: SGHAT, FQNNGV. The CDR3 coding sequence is TGTGCCAGCAGCCCCACCTCAGGGCGGGAGACCCAGTACTTC. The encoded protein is CASSPTSGRETQYF.

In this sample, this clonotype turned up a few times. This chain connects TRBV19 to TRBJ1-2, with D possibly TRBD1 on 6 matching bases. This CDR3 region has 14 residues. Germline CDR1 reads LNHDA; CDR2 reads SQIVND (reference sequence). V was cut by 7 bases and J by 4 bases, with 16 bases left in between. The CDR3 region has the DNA TGTGCCAGTAAGCGGGACACATTATTCTATGGCTACACCTTC. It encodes CASKRDTLFYGYTF.

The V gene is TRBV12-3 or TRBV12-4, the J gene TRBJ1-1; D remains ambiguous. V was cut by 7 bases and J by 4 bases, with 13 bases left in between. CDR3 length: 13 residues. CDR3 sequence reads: CASTARGSTEAFF. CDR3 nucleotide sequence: TGTGCCAGCACCGCCCGGGGAAGCACTGAAGCTTTCTTT.

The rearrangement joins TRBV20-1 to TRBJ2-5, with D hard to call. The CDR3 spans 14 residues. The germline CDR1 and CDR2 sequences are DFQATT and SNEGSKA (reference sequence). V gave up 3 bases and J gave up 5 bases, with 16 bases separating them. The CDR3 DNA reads TGCAGTGCTAGGATCGGTGGTCCTGGGGAGACCCAGTACTTC. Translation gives CSARIGGPGETQYF.

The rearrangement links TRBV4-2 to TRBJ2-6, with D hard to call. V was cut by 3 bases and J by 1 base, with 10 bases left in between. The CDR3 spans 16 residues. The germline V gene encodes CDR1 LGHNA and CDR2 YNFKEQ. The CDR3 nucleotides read TGTGCCAGCAGCCAGTTACTCAATTCTGGGGCCAACGTCCTGACTTTC. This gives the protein CASSQLLNSGANVLTF.

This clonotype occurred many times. This chain's CDR3 is CASSQAGLVSPLHF. CDR3 sequence (DNA): TGCGCCAGCAGCCAGGCGGGATTAGTATCACCCCTCCACTTT. The rearrangement links TRBV4-3 to TRBJ1-6; D call uncertain. Germline V gene sequence: CDR1 LGHNA, CDR2 YSLEER. V was cut by 3 bases and J by 10 bases, with 13 bases left in between. The CDR3 is 14 amino acids.

The CDR3: CASSDRVSREQFF. CDR3 nucleotide sequence: TGTGCCAGCAGCGACAGGGTTTCTCGCGAGCAGTTCTTC. This chain connects TRBV7-8 to TRBJ2-1; 7 bases are shared with TRBD1. From germline, CDR1 is SGHVS and CDR2 FQNEAQ. The V gene end was trimmed by 5 bases and the J gene end by 10 bases; junction bases not matched to a gene: 8. This CDR3 comprises 13 residues.

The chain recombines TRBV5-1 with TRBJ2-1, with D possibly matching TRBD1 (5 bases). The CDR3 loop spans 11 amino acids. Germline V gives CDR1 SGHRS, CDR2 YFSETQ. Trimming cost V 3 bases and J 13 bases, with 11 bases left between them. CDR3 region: CASSSQGRQFF. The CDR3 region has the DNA TGCGCCAGCAGCTCCCAGGGTCGCCAGTTCTTC.

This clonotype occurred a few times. The CDR3 region has the DNA TGTGCCACCAGCAGAGGAGTTTTAGAGACCCAGTACTTC. Amino acids: CATSRGVLETQYF. This chain connects TRBV15 to TRBJ2-5, with unresolved D. The germline V gene encodes CDR1 LNHNV and CDR2 YYDKDF (reference sequence). V was pared by 1 base and J by 4 bases, with 7 bases between. CDR3 length: 13 amino acids.

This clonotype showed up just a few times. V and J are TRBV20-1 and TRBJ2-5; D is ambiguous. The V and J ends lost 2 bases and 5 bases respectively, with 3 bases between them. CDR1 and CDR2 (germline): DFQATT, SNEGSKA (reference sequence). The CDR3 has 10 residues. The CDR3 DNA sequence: TGCAGTGCTAGATTGGAGACCCAGTACTTC. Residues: CSARLETQYF.

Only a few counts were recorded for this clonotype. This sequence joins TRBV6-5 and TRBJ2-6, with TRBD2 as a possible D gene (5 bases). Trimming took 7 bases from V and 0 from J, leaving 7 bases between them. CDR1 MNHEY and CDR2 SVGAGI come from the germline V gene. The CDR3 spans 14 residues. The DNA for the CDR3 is TGTGCCAGCATGAGGGCCTCTGGGGCCAACGTCCTGACTTTC. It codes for CASMRASGANVLTF.

This CDR3 is CASKASSDTQYF. The CDR3 DNA sequence: TGTGCCAGCAAGGCTAGCTCAGATACGCAGTATTTT. V gene TRBV6-2 or TRBV6-3 combines with J gene TRBJ2-3, with D possibly matching TRBD2 (5 bases). Germline V gives CDR1 MNHEY, CDR2 SVGEGT. The CDR3 spans 12 residues. Trimming removed 7 bases from V and 4 bases from J, with 9 bases in between.

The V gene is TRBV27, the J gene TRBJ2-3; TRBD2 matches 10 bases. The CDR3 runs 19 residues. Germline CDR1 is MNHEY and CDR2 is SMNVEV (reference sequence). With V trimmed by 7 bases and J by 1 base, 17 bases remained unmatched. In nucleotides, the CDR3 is TGTGCCAGCACCCTGAAGGGGGAACTAGCGGGACGTCGCACAGATACGCAGTATTTT. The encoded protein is CASTLKGELAGRRTDTQYF.

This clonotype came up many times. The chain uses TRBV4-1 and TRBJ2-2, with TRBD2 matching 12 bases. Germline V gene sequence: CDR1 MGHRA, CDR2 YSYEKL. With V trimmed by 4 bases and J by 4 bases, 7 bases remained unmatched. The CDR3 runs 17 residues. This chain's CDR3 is CASSRRLAGVFTGELFF. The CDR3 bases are TGCGCCAGCAGCCGAAGACTAGCGGGGGTCTTCACCGGGGAGCTGTTTTTT.